Described below is a single T cell receptor beta chain sequence and its context. Per germline, CDR1 SGHVS and CDR2 FQNEAQ. The CDR3 sequence is 13 residues long. The junction had 9 bases not matched to a gene; V was cut back by 7 bases and J by 10 bases. Out of approximately 10 ml of fresh peripheral blood came the PBMCs. This sample is part of a study of T cells in Graves' hyperthyroidism and ophthalmopathy. Amplification of TCR beta CDR3 regions used RNA as the template. The study used the HTBI primer set for a first-round RT-PCR of the TCR CDR3. TCRdb used MiXCR to reprocess the multiplex PCR reads, holding one entry per CDR3 protein. The sample lists about 290,000 distinct CDR3 sequences; more than 15% were seen once.

The source of this sequence is a woman aged 60-75 years with Graves' ophthalmopathy. The chain recombines TRBV7-8 with TRBJ2-1, with TRBD1 matching 8 bases. The specimen was blood. The CDR3 DNA reads TGTGCCAGCATACTAACAGGGGGTCGGGAGCAGTTCTTC. Its protein product is CASILTGGREQFF.